Listed below are T cell receptor beta chains from one sample, sequenced in a study of shared clonotypes between healthy human individuals. Using immunoSEQ multiplex PCR, the repertoire was profiled, and TCRdb retains in-frame clones only, with some absent. The sample contains some 2.3 million clones, over 90% of which appear only once. The sample comprised naive CD4+ T cells from PBMCs. Receptors were obtained from a man between 18 and 29 years old in good health. Some clones in this sample may be carry-over from other donors' samples. The CDR3 runs from the conserved cysteine through the conserved F or W. D genes are given only for firm matches. Rows may omit the clone size; those that give it use once, few, many or a size class.

TGTGCCAGCAGTTTCCGGGACGCTAGGGGCTACACCTTC CASSFRDARGYTF TRBV7-2 . few TRBJ1-2
TGTGCCAGCAGCATCGGACATATCGGGGAGCTGTTTTTT CASSIGHIGELFF TRBV14 . . TRBJ2-2
TGTGCCAGCTCCCCCAGGACTAGCGGTTCCTACAATGAGCAGTTCTTC CASSPRTSGSYNEQFF TRBV18 TRBD2 . TRBJ2-1
TGTGCCAGCAGCTTTCGCAGGGCCAGCACAGATACGCAGTATTTT CASSFRRASTDTQYF TRBV5-4 . . TRBJ2-3
TGTGCCACCAGCAGAAGACAGGGAAGCTCCTACGAGCAGTACTTC CATSRRQGSSYEQYF TRBV15 TRBD1 . TRBJ2-7
TGTGCCAGCAGTCTCACAAGGACAGTCTCTGGAAACACCATATATTTT CASSLTRTVSGNTIYF TRBV28 . . TRBJ1-3
TGTGCCAGCAGTCTCGACACCCACCACTCCTACGAGCAGTACTTC CASSLDTHHSYEQYF TRBV2 . . TRBJ2-7
TGTGCCAGCAGTTACCCCGTTAAAGCGCCGTACGAGCAGTACTTC CASSYPVKAPYEQYF TRBV6-5 . . TRBJ2-7
TGCAGCGTTTCAGGGGGGCGGGCAGATACGCAGTATTTT CSVSGGRADTQYF TRBV29-1 . . TRBJ2-3
TGTGCCAGCAGTCCGACCCTACCGGGACAGGGGGTAGGGGGCTACACCTTC CASSPTLPGQGVGGYTF TRBV27 TRBD1 . TRBJ1-2
TGTGCCAGCAGCCCGTCGGGGGAGAACATTCAGTACTTC CASSPSGENIQYF TRBV28 . . TRBJ2-4
TGTGCCACCAGCGCCAAAAAGAGCTCCTACAATGAGCAGTTCTTC CATSAKKSSYNEQFF TRBV15 . . TRBJ2-1
TGTGCCCGGGAACGACATAGCGGGAGGGCCGGCTACAATGAGCAGTTCTTC CARERHSGRAGYNEQFF TRBV30 TRBD2 once TRBJ2-1
TGTGCCAGCACCGAGGGGGCTGGCACTGAAGCTTTCTTT CASTEGAGTEAFF TRBV19 TRBD1 . TRBJ1-1
TGTGCCAGCGGTAGTAGCCCCTCGCCCTCTGGCAGTTCCTACGAGCAGTACTTC CASGSSPSPSGSSYEQYF TRBV28 . . TRBJ2-7
TGTGCCAGCCGACAAAGACAGGGCGGCGAGCAGTACTTC CASRQRQGGEQYF TRBV19 TRBD1 once TRBJ2-7
TGTGCCAGCAGCGTAGCTCCGGTCGGGATGGAGACCCAGTACTTC CASSVAPVGMETQYF TRBV9 . . TRBJ2-5
TGCGCCAGCAGCTGGCAGGGGACTAGCACAGATACGCAGTATTTT CASSWQGTSTDTQYF TRBV5-1 . . TRBJ2-3
TGTGCCAGCAGTGATCCTTTGCTTCCTCCCGGGGGAAAACTGTTTTTT CASSDPLLPPGGKLFF TRBV6-1 . . TRBJ1-4
TGCGCCAGCAGCTACGGGACAGGGGGCGGGGAGCTGTTTTTT CASSYGTGGGELFF TRBV5-1 TRBD1 . TRBJ2-2
TGCGCCAGCAGCCTCCGGGCCCAGGCCGGGGAGCTGTTTTTT CASSLRAQAGELFF TRBV10-1 . . TRBJ2-2
TGTGCCAGCAGCCGATCCTCCGGCAGGTACAGGGCATTAAGTGGCTACACCTTC CASSRSSGRYRALSGYTF TRBV14 . . TRBJ1-2
TGTGCCAGCAGTACCCCGGGCGGGGAGCTGTTTTTT CASSTPGGELFF TRBV5-6 . . TRBJ2-2
TGCGCCAGCACCACCCCCGGGACAGCCCAAGAGACCCAGTACTTC CASTTPGTAQETQYF TRBV5-1 TRBD1 . TRBJ2-5
TGTGCCAGTAGTATGGCCCTTCCAGGGGCTGACGAGCAGTACTTC CASSMALPGADEQYF TRBV19 . . TRBJ2-7
TGTGCCAGCAGCTTGGGAAGCAGGGGGGCTAGCGGGGACACAGATACGCAGTATTTT CASSLGSRGASGDTDTQYF TRBV5-5 TRBD2 . TRBJ2-3
TGTGCCAGCGTTTTCGGTGCCGGGGCCAACGTCCTGACTTTC CASVFGAGANVLTF TRBV6-1 . . TRBJ2-6
TGTGCCAGCAGTTCTCTCAGAGAGCTCCGCAATCAGCCCCAGCATTTT CASSSLRELRNQPQHF TRBV28 . . TRBJ1-5
TGCGCCAGCAGCCAAGTCTGGGGCGATACGCAGTATTTT CASSQVWGDTQYF TRBV4-3 . . TRBJ2-3
TGTGCCTGGAAGTTACCGGGACAGAGAAACACTGAAGCTTTCTTT CAWKLPGQRNTEAFF TRBV30 TRBD1 few TRBJ1-1
TGTGCCAGCAGTTACCTCGGGGGAGATGGCTACACCTTC CASSYLGGDGYTF TRBV6-5 . . TRBJ1-2